These 24 T cell receptor beta chains share one sample of origin, sequenced in a study of T cell responses to AZD1222 COVID-19 vaccine. Method: immunoSEQ multiplex PCR; TCRdb's copy keeps in-frame clones and lacks some. The table lists over 100,000 clones, 75% to 90% of them singletons, with approximately 2.6% in the top ten. The input for sequencing was peripheral blood, taken 28 days after the second AZD1222 dose. Receptors originate from an adult who received the AZD1222 COVID-19 vaccine.

The V and J genes are TRBV4-3 and TRBJ1-1; D remains unclear. V was shortened by 1 base and J by 8 bases, with 17 bases between the two germline ends. CDR1 is LGHNA, CDR2 YSLEER, per germline. The CDR3 loop spans 15 amino acids. As DNA, the CDR3 is TGCGCCAGCAGCCAAGCGGCAGGCCCTACGGTGGAAGCTTTCTTT. Protein product: CASSQAAGPTVEAFF.

V usage is TRBV5-1 and J usage is TRBJ1-4, with D possibly being TRBD1 (6 bases). CDR1 and CDR2 (germline): SGHRS, YFSETQ. This CDR3 contains 15 residues. Trimming shortened V by 1 base and J by 8 bases, and 15 bases separated the two germline ends. CDR3 bases: TGCGCCAGCAGCTTGCAGGTCAGGGGAGGCGAAAAACTGTTTTTT. Translated, it gives CASSLQVRGGEKLFF.

The chain combines TRBV9 with TRBJ1-1; a possible D gene is TRBD1 (5 bases). Germline lookup yields CDR1 SGDLS and CDR2 YYNGEE. Trimming took 3 bases from V and 0 from J, leaving 12 bases between them. The CDR3 sequence is 15 residues long. CDR3 in DNA: TGTGCCAGCAGCGCAATCGGACAAGTGAACACTGAAGCTTTCTTT. Protein sequence: CASSAIGQVNTEAFF.

The rearrangement links TRBV5-4 to TRBJ1-2; the match to TRBD1 covers 7 bases. Germline V gene sequence: CDR1 SGHNT, CDR2 YYREEE (reference sequence). V trimming: 4 bases; J trimming: 2 bases; junction bases outside the gene matches: 5. The CDR3 is made up of 14 amino acids. This CDR3 is CASSPGGTNYGYTF. CDR3 in DNA: TGTGCCAGCAGCCCAGGGGGAACAAACTATGGCTACACCTTC.

The chain carries TRBV6-1 and TRBJ1-5; D perhaps matches TRBD1 (6 bases). Per germline, CDR1 MNHNS and CDR2 SASEGT. CDR3 length equals 15 residues. With 2 bases removed from V and 6 bases from J, the gap between germline ends came to 14 bases. CDR3 nucleotide sequence: TGTGCCAGCAGTGAAAGTAGGGGGGAGGGTCAGCCCCAGCATTTT. Its translation: CASSESRGEGQPQHF.

DNA for the CDR3: TGTGCCAGCAGTTATGGGACATCCGGGGAAAAACTGTTTTTT. Translation gives CASSYGTSGEKLFF. V is TRBV27 and J is TRBJ1-4, with D maybe TRBD1 (6 bases). This CDR3 region has 14 residues. The germline gives CDR1 MNHEY, CDR2 SMNVEV (reference sequence). V was shortened by 4 bases and J by 8 bases, with 14 bases between the two germline ends.

The rearrangement joins TRBV19 to TRBJ2-7; 7 positions match TRBD1. CDR3 length equals 15 residues. With V trimmed by 1 base and J by 2 bases, 5 bases remained unmatched. Germline V gives CDR1 LNHDA, CDR2 SQIVND (reference sequence). DNA for the CDR3: TGTGCCAGTAGTATAGGGAGACAGGGACCCTACGAGCAGTACTTC. Translated, it gives CASSIGRQGPYEQYF.

The chain joins TRBV6-5 to TRBJ2-7; D gene ambiguous. Trimming shortened V by 7 bases and J by 7 bases, and 17 bases separated the two germline ends. The CDR3 has 13 residues. The germline V gene encodes CDR1 MNHEY and CDR2 SVGAGI. DNA for the CDR3: TGTGCCAGCACCCTTAACCCCGCCGGGGAGCAGTACTTC. Translation gives CASTLNPAGEQYF.

This chain connects TRBV16 to TRBJ1-1; possible D gene TRBD1, 5 bases. Trimming shortened V by 5 bases and J by 3 bases, and 13 bases separated the two germline ends. Germline V lookup: CDR1 KGHSY, CDR2 FQNENV. CDR3 size: 14 residues. The DNA for the CDR3 is TGTGCCAGCAGCGGGCGACGGGGGGACACTGAAGCTTTCTTT. Translating gives CASSGRRGDTEAFF.

This chain connects TRBV7-3 to TRBJ1-2; D perhaps matches TRBD1 (5 bases). Germline V gene lookup returns CDR1 SGHTA and CDR2 FQGTGA. This CDR3 has 15 residues. V was shortened by 2 bases and J by 0 bases, with 10 bases between the two germline ends. CDR3 in DNA: TGTGCCAGCAGCTTAGGGGCGGCAGCTAACTATGGCTACACCTTC. Amino acid sequence: CASSLGAAANYGYTF.

V and J are TRBV5-1 and TRBJ2-3; 11 nucleotides line up with TRBD2. This CDR3 is built from 17 residues. Per germline, CDR1 SGHRS and CDR2 YFSETQ. Unmatched junction bases numbered 8, after V lost 3 bases and J lost 2 bases. This chain's CDR3 is CASSSRPTSGVTDTQYF. CDR3 coding DNA: TGCGCCAGCAGCTCGCGCCCGACTAGCGGGGTCACAGATACGCAGTATTTT.

The chain links TRBV4-1 to TRBJ1-2; D is unresolved. Germline lookup yields CDR1 MGHRA and CDR2 YSYEKL. V dropped 0 bases and J dropped 4 bases, with 12 bases sitting between them. This CDR3 is built from 15 residues. CDR3 protein: CASSQEEALGYGYTF. CDR3 DNA: TGCGCCAGCAGCCAAGAAGAGGCCTTGGGCTATGGCTACACCTTC.

This clone was observed a few times. The chain joins TRBV7-2 to TRBJ2-7; TRBD2 agrees at 7 bases. V was pared by 2 bases and J by 1 base, with 8 bases of the junction left unmatched. Germline V gives CDR1 SGHTA, CDR2 FQGNSA. The CDR3 runs 16 residues. This CDR3 is CASSLSSGVVSYEQYF. In DNA form, the CDR3 reads TGTGCCAGCAGCTTATCTAGCGGAGTTGTGTCCTACGAGCAGTACTTC.

The chain is built from TRBV27 and TRBJ2-2; 10 bases align to TRBD1. V dropped 5 bases and J dropped 2; count of bases not matched to a gene: 5. CDR1 MNHEY and CDR2 SMNVEV come from the germline V gene (reference sequence). The CDR3 covers 16 residues. The CDR3 DNA follows: TGTGCCAGCAGTCGACAGGGGGCGATCAACACCGGGGAGCTGTTTTTT. Its protein is CASSRQGAINTGELFF.

The chain is built from TRBV4-1 and TRBJ1-1; 8 bases are shared with TRBD1. Looked up from germline, CDR1 is MGHRA and CDR2 is YSYEKL. CDR3 size: 17 residues. Unmatched junction bases numbered 10, after V lost 3 bases and J lost 1 base. The CDR3 DNA reads as TGCGCCAGCAGCCAGCCCTCAGGGGGCGACACGAACACTGAAGCTTTCTTT. Translating it yields CASSQPSGGDTNTEAFF.

The V and J genes are TRBV11-3 and TRBJ2-3, with D possibly TRBD2 on 5 matching bases. Germline V gene lookup returns CDR1 SGHNT and CDR2 YENEEA. The V gene lost 3 bases and the J gene lost 5 bases, with 12 bases spanning the gap. This CDR3 has 14 residues. CDR3: CASSFGDLGDTQYF. The CDR3 DNA reads TGTGCCAGCAGCTTCGGGGATTTAGGAGATACGCAGTATTTT.

The chain is built from TRBV9 and TRBJ2-7; 10 nucleotides line up with TRBD1. After removal of 7 bases from V and 5 bases from J, the junction contained 9 bases not matched to a gene. Germline V CDR1 and CDR2: SGDLS, YYNGEE. The length of the CDR3 is 14 residues. The CDR3 loop is CASGGGTGVNEQYF. The CDR3 coding sequence is TGTGCCAGCGGCGGGGGGACAGGGGTAAACGAGCAGTACTTC.

The CDR3 sequence: CASSRQGAGQPQHF. Written as DNA, the CDR3 is TGTGCCAGCAGCAGACAGGGAGCGGGGCAGCCCCAGCATTTT. The chain couples TRBV2 to TRBJ1-5; 7 positions agree with TRBD1. CDR1 SNHLY and CDR2 FYNNEI come from the germline V gene. J gave up 7 bases and V 6 bases, and 9 bases lay outside the gene matches. The CDR3 has 14 amino acids. The full variable domain, in which reference TRBV2 and TRBJ1-5 provide the parts outside the CDR3, is EPEVTQTPSHQVTQMGQEVILRCVPISNHLYFYWYRQILGQKVEFLVSFYNNEISEKSEIFDDQFSVERPDGSNFTLKIRSTKLEDSAMYFCASSRQGAGQPQHFGDGTRLSIL.

The chain couples TRBV28 to TRBJ1-5, with D unresolved. Germline assignment: CDR1 MDHEN and CDR2 SYDVKM. CDR3 size: 13 residues. V lost 6 bases, J lost 2 bases, and 8 bases lay in between. The CDR3 nucleotides are TGTGCCAGCAGCCCCGGGGGCAATCAGCCCCAGCATTTT. Encoded protein: CASSPGGNQPQHF.

V gene TRBV5-5 combines with J gene TRBJ2-7; 9 bases agree with TRBD1. Germline lookup yields CDR1 SGHKS and CDR2 YYEKEE (reference sequence). V lost 3 bases, J lost 7 bases, and 5 bases stayed unmatched. This CDR3 is built from 13 residues. CDR3 sequence: CASSSQGASEQYF. Written as DNA, the CDR3 is TGTGCCAGCAGCTCACAGGGGGCGAGTGAGCAGTACTTC.

The J gene is TRBJ1-4, the V gene TRBV18, with D perhaps matching TRBD1 (5 bases). Per germline, CDR1 KGHSH and CDR2 LQKENI. The CDR3 spans 15 residues. V dropped 2 bases and J dropped 8 bases, with 15 bases sitting between them. CDR3 coding DNA: TGTGCCAGCTCACCAGACAGTAGACGTCGAGAAAAACTGTTTTTT. It specifies CASSPDSRRREKLFF.

The chain joins TRBV27 to TRBJ1-5, with D unresolved. The CDR3 is 16 amino acids. Trimming shortened V by 1 base and J by 0 bases, and 10 bases separated the two germline ends. Germline loops: CDR1 MNHEY, CDR2 SMNVEV (reference sequence). CDR3 sequence (DNA): TGTGCCAGCAGTTTATTTACCCCCGATAGCAATCAGCCCCAGCATTTT. Encoded protein: CASSLFTPDSNQPQHF.

This clone was observed a single time. The chain has TRBV28 and TRBJ1-5, with TRBD1 matching over 7 bases. From germline, CDR1 is MDHEN and CDR2 SYDVKM. CDR3 length: 14 amino acids. J was trimmed by 10 bases and V by 6 bases; bases with no gene match: 12. The DNA of the CDR3 is TGTGCCAGCAGCAAGGACAGGACAATCAGCCCCCAGCATTTT. This codes for CASSKDRTISPQHF.

The rearrangement links TRBV19 to TRBJ1-2; 7 nucleotides line up with TRBD1. In germline, CDR1 is LNHDA, CDR2 SQIVND (reference sequence). Trimming removed 0 bases from V and 4 bases from J; junction bases left unmatched: 2. CDR3 length: 14 amino acids. As DNA, the CDR3 is TGTGCCAGTAGTATAGACACAGGGGTCTATGGCTACACCTTC. It yields the protein CASSIDTGVYGYTF.